This T cell receptor beta chain stems from a study of T cells in Graves' hyperthyroidism and ophthalmopathy (dated by TCRdb to about 2019). Notes on the research overall: Peripheral blood was sampled at the time of initial diagnosis, prior to any treatment. To identify distinguishing TCR V-J signatures, a discovery cohort of 90 to 100 patients was used, comprising 40 to 45 with Graves' ophthalmopathy and under 60 with stable Graves' hyperthyroidism. The study also compared thyroid tissue and blood T-cell repertoires from several Graves' hyperthyroidism patients. After blood sampling, hyperthyroidism patients were treated with methimazole at a starting dose of 30 mg daily, and ophthalmopathy patients were treated with high-dose intravenous methylprednisolone. Whether ophthalmopathy could be predicted prospectively was tested in an independent validation cohort made up of about 20 hyperthyroidism patients plus 17 patients who later progressed to ophthalmopathy. For training and testing, the 80 to 100 patients in the discovery cohort were randomly divided in a 7:3 ratio. The paper describes TCR Vbeta CDR3 sequencing of fewer than 150 peripheral blood samples, made up of under 50 ophthalmopathy patients, more than 70 hyperthyroidism patients and roughly 17 progressor patients.

Many counts were recorded for this clonotype. Its recognized antigen is unknown. No much larger clonotype is one base removed from it; base qualities were not supplied. For this chain, trimming is 4 bases at the V end and 7 bases at the J end, and the number of junction bases without a gene match is 2. Reading the germline V gene gives CDR1 SGHTA and CDR2 FQGTGA. The CDR3 holds 13 amino acids from the cysteine to the phenylalanine. CDR3 DNA is the only sequence kept; it has 39 bases, read in frame from the first base. Broader findings and caveats from the paper: Most expanded thyroid clonotypes (frequency above 0.001) were also found in blood, which suggests that blood repertoires may mirror thyroid immune responses. In validation, the model predicted progression to ophthalmopathy a median of 6.5 months before onset, with around 70% sensitivity and 72.22% specificity. No statistical method was used to set the sample size in advance, and investigators knew the group allocation. A model built on a 13 V-J signature distinguished ophthalmopathy from stable hyperthyroidism, reaching 87.88% sensitivity and approximately 83% specificity in cross-validation and 80%/75% in testing.

Stable Graves' hyperthyroidism was defined as no progression to ophthalmopathy during 18 months of follow-up. Hyperthyroidism patients were newly diagnosed, with disease duration under 2 months, and aged 18 to 65 years. Any patient with an uncontrolled infection, another autoimmune disease, pregnancy or lactation was excluded. Diagnoses were established on the basis of clinical symptoms, serum thyroxine and TRAb, thyroid ultrasound, and orbital computed tomography. Ficoll-Paque density gradient centrifugation was used to isolate PBMCs from about 10 ml of fresh peripheral blood. Trizol reagent was used to extract total RNA, and RNA quality was then checked on an Agilent 2100 Bioanalyzer. The TCR beta CDR3 regions were amplified from RNA transcripts. The first round of RT-PCR for the TCR CDR3 was performed with the HTBI primer set and the Qiagen OneStep RT-PCR kit. Libraries were constructed in a second round of multiplex PCR, after which size selection and purification were carried out. Libraries were sequenced paired-end with 100 bp reads on an Illumina HiSeq2000. On the authors' methods: SOAPnuke was used to process the raw data, with reads discarded if the reads contained adapters or uncalled bases, had a mean Phred below 15, or lacked an exact constant-primer or identifier match. High-quality paired reads were merged with COPE v1.2.5, and unique nucleotide sequences were defined as clonotypes. MiTCR v1.1 was used to align the clonotypes against IMGT TRBV, TRBD and TRBJ reference segments. Only V-J combinations with frequency above 0.0001, covering 98% to 99.2% of repertoires, were analysed. A TCS score was defined as the ratio between F50 (clonal expansion) and ExV (chaos), using BLOSUM62-based TCRdist between CDR3 peptides within each V-J. Welch's t-statistics and random forest reduced some 510 V-J features to 13, which were used in a naive Bayes classifier (R e1071). Thyroid-blood repertoire similarity was quantified with the Morisita-Horn index. TCRdb handled the public reads itself, with Q25 trimming in fastp and clone calling in MiXCR, and kept productive beta chains. Rows are unified per CDR3 protein, each entry keeping the most common DNA and genes. The V and J calls and clone size are TCRdb's, not the authors'. For this sample the table gives hundreds of thousands of distinct CDR3 sequences, of which 38% were detected only once. Jointly, the top ten make up approximately 8.7% of the sample.

Sequenced material: blood. The sequence joins TRBV7-3 to TRBJ2-7, and 12 junction bases match TRBD2. The sequence came from a man between 18 and 29 years old with Graves' hyperthyroidism. The DNA sequence is TGTGCCAGCAGCTCGGGACTAGCGGGTGAGCAGTACTTC. This is translated as CASSSGLAGEQYF. Joined to the reference TRBV7-3 and TRBJ2-7 proteins, this CDR3 gives the full variable domain: GAGVSQTPSNKVTEKGKYVELRCDPISGHTALYWYRQSLGQGPEFLIYFQGTGAADDSGLPNDRFFAVRPEGSVSTLKIQRTERGDSAVYLCASSSGLAGEQYFGPGTRLTVT.